Shown below are 17 T cell receptor beta chains from a single sample sequenced in a study of shared clonotypes between healthy human individuals. Method: immunoSEQ multiplex PCR; TCRdb's copy keeps in-frame clones and lacks some. The data hold approximately 2.3 million clones, with 85% to 95% observed a single time. Sequenced material: naive CD4+ T cells from PBMCs. Noted subset: CD45RA+ positively selected. These receptors all come from a man younger than 35 in good health. Some clones in this sample may be carry-over from other donors' samples.

J is TRBJ2-5 and V is TRBV18; 10 nucleotides match TRBD2. The CDR3 has 14 amino acids. In germline, CDR1 is KGHSH, CDR2 LQKENI. V lost 6 bases and J lost 4; bases outside the gene matches: 5. The CDR3 sequence is CASSLAGVVETQYF. Written as DNA, the CDR3 is TGTGCCAGCTCCCTAGCGGGAGTGGTAGAGACCCAGTACTTC.

This clone was seen just once. J is TRBJ2-7 and V is TRBV19; the D gene is possibly TRBD2 (7 bases). Germline V gene data show CDR1 as LNHDA and CDR2 as SQIVND (reference sequence). CDR3 length: 15 amino acids. The V gene lost 7 bases and the J gene lost 2 bases, with 18 bases spanning the gap. CDR3 amino acids: CASTSGRGRTYEQYF. The DNA for the CDR3 is TGTGCCAGTACCTCAGGGAGGGGGAGGACCTACGAGCAGTACTTC.

The V call is TRBV2, the J call TRBJ1-2, with TRBD1 matching over 7 bases. Unmatched junction bases numbered 3, after V lost 4 bases and J lost 4 bases. Germline V gene sequence: CDR1 SNHLY, CDR2 FYNNEI. The CDR3 runs 13 residues. This CDR3 is CASSVQGVYGYTF. CDR3 coding DNA: TGTGCCAGCAGTGTTCAGGGGGTCTATGGCTACACCTTC.

Written as DNA, the CDR3 is TGTGCCAGCAGCTTTACCGGGACAGGGAACTATGGCTACACCTTC. It is translated as CASSFTGTGNYGYTF. The V and J genes are TRBV6-6 and TRBJ1-2; 9 nucleotides agree with TRBD1. V dropped 6 bases and J dropped 2; count of bases not matched to a gene: 7. This CDR3 is built from 15 residues. Germline-derived CDR1 and CDR2 are MNHNY and SVGAGI (reference sequence).

The V call is TRBV5-5, the J call TRBJ2-5; 7 positions match TRBD1. CDR1 and CDR2 (germline): SGHKS, YYEKEE (reference sequence). The CDR3 loop spans 15 amino acids. V trimming: 0 bases; J trimming: 3 bases; junction bases outside the gene matches: 5. The CDR3: CASSLAPGGEETQYF. CDR3 sequence (DNA): TGTGCCAGCAGCTTGGCTCCAGGGGGTGAAGAGACCCAGTACTTC.

The rearrangement uses TRBV28 and TRBJ1-2, with D perhaps TRBD1 (5 bases). The V end lost 6 bases, the J end lost 3 bases, and 14 bases lay between the germline ends. From germline, CDR1 is MDHEN and CDR2 SYDVKM. The CDR3 contains 14 residues. Here the CDR3 DNA reads TGTGCCAGCAGCCTACCGGGGGACGACTATGGCTACACCTTC. This translates into CASSLPGDDYGYTF.

The chain employs TRBV9 and TRBJ2-2; TRBD2 agrees at 7 bases. Per the germline V gene, CDR1 is SGDLS and CDR2 is YYNGEE. The CDR3 length is 17 residues. V was clipped by 2 bases and J by 4 bases; unmatched bases: 11. The CDR3 reads CASSVLSGRGGTGELFF. The CDR3 DNA follows: TGTGCCAGCAGCGTGCTATCGGGGAGGGGAGGCACCGGGGAGCTGTTTTTT.

The chain uses TRBV2 and TRBJ1-2, with D perhaps TRBD1 (5 bases). Deletions cut 11 bases from V and 1 base from J, with 23 bases between. There are 16 residues in the CDR3. Germline CDR1 reads SNHLY; CDR2 reads FYNNEI. The CDR3 reads CAGTGEGAAINYGYTF. Written as DNA, the CDR3 is TGTGCCGGGACGGGGGAAGGGGCCGCCATTAACTATGGCTACACCTTC.

This sequence joins TRBV6-1 and TRBJ2-7, with no clear D. CDR3 size: 14 residues. The germline V and J ends were trimmed by 7 bases and 1 base, with 14 bases remaining between them. Germline CDR1 MNHNS, CDR2 SASEGT. The CDR3 loop reads CASTRTDLSYEQYF. CDR3 DNA: TGTGCCAGCACCCGGACCGACTTATCCTACGAGCAGTACTTC.

This clone was seen a handful of times. This rearrangement joins TRBV5-6 to TRBJ1-1; no reliable D call. V was shortened by 4 bases and J by 1 base, with 8 bases between the two germline ends. The CDR3 contains 13 residues. CDR1 is SGHDT, CDR2 YYEEEE, per germline. CDR3 sequence: CASSRQANTEAFF. The CDR3 DNA reads TGTGCCAGCAGCCGTCAGGCGAACACTGAAGCTTTCTTT.

The V gene is TRBV4-1, the J gene TRBJ2-5, with D perhaps TRBD1 or TRBD2 (5 bases each). With the DNA end fitting TRBJ2-7 better, the J assignment may be wrong. Germline V gene lookup returns CDR1 MGHRA and CDR2 YSYEKL. This CDR3 is 17 amino acids long. CDR3 sequence reads: CASSQGLAGTGYYEQYF. For the CDR3, the DNA is TGCGCCAGCAGCCAGGGCCTGGCCGGGACGGGCTACTACGAGCAGTACTTC.

The V and J genes are TRBV5-1 and TRBJ2-7; a possible D gene is TRBD1 (6 bases). Germline lookup yields CDR1 SGHRS and CDR2 YFSETQ. V shed 4 bases and J shed 2 bases, with 13 bases lying between them. There are 14 residues in the CDR3. The CDR3 sequence is CASSQGTPTYEQYF. CDR3 DNA sequence: TGCGCCAGCAGCCAGGGGACACCTACCTACGAGCAGTACTTC.

The J gene is TRBJ2-3, the V gene TRBV29-1, with TRBD1 as a possible D gene (5 bases). The germline CDR1 and CDR2 sequences are SQVTM and ANQGSEA. The CDR3 contains 14 residues. The ends were cut back, 6 bases at V and 0 bases at J, with 13 bases in the middle. The DNA of the CDR3 is TGCAGCGTCCCCTCCAGGGCTAGCACAGATACGCAGTATTTT. It encodes CSVPSRASTDTQYF.

This sequence joins TRBV11-2 and TRBJ2-5; tentative D call: TRBD2 (5 bases). Deletions cut 2 bases from V and 5 bases from J, with 15 bases between. CDR3 length: 15 amino acids. Germline V CDR1 and CDR2: SGHAT, FQNNGV. DNA of the CDR3: TGTGCCAGCAGCTTATCAAGAATAGGCGGGGAGACCCAGTACTTC. Protein: CASSLSRIGGETQYF.

Regarding this clone: Other DNA sequences in this sample translate to the same CDR3. The J gene is TRBJ2-1, the V gene TRBV7-3, with 9 bases that match TRBD2. This CDR3 has 15 amino acids. Per the germline V gene, CDR1 is SGHTA and CDR2 is FQGTGA. The ends lost 6 bases at V and 0 bases at J; junction bases unmatched: 3. The CDR3 loop is CASSYSGSSYNEQFF. The CDR3 nucleotides are TGTGCCAGCAGTTATAGCGGGAGCTCCTACAATGAGCAGTTCTTC. The full variable domain, completed using reference TRBV7-3 and TRBJ2-1, is GAGVSQTPSNKVTEKGKYVELRCDPISGHTALYWYRQSLGQGPEFLIYFQGTGAADDSGLPNDRFFAVRPEGSVSTLKIQRTERGDSAVYLCASSYSGSSYNEQFFGPGTRLTVL.

Concerning this clone itself: One end of the junction does not line up with germline, which may come from a read error. V usage is TRBV9 and J usage is TRBJ2-1; 11 bases are shared with TRBD2. The CDR3 runs to 15 residues. From germline, CDR1 is SGDLS and CDR2 YYNGEE. CDR3 sequence: CAGSVGTSGYNEQFF. The CDR3 nucleotides read TGTGCCGGCAGCGTAGGGACTAGCGGCTACAATGAGCAGTTCTTC.

The rearrangement links TRBV7-3 to TRBJ2-3; no reliable D call. The V end was cut by 2 bases, the J end by 6 bases, with 6 bases between. This CDR3 is built from 12 residues. Germline CDR1 and CDR2: SGHTA and FQGTGA. This chain's CDR3 is CASSLPQDTQYF. DNA of the CDR3: TGTGCCAGCAGCTTACCCCAGGATACGCAGTATTTT. Together with reference TRBV7-3 and TRBJ2-3, the CDR3 gives the full variable domain: GAGVSQTPSNKVTEKGKYVELRCDPISGHTALYWYRQSLGQGPEFLIYFQGTGAADDSGLPNDRFFAVRPEGSVSTLKIQRTERGDSAVYLCASSLPQDTQYFGPGTRLTVL.